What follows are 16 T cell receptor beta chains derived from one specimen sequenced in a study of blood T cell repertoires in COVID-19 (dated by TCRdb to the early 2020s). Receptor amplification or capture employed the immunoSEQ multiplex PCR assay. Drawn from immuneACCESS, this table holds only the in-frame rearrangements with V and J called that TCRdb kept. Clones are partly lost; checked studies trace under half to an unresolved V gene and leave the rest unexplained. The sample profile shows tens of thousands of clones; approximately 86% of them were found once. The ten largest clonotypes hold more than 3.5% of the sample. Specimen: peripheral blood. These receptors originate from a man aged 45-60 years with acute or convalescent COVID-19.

This chain's CDR3 is CASSTGTSRYNEQFF. The DNA of the CDR3 is TGTGCCAGCAGCACCGGGACTAGCAGATACAATGAGCAGTTCTTC. The rearrangement joins TRBV5-4 to TRBJ2-1; TRBD2 matches 9 bases. The CDR3 has 15 residues. CDR1 is SGHNT, CDR2 YYREEE, per germline (reference sequence). V lost 4 bases, J lost 4 bases, and 6 bases stayed unmatched.

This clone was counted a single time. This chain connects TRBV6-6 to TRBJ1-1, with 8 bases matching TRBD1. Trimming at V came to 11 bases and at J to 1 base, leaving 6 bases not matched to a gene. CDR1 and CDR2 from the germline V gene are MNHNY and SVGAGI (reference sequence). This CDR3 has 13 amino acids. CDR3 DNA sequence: TGTGCCGTTGGCGGACAGGGGAACACTGAAGCTTTCTTT. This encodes CAVGGQGNTEAFF.

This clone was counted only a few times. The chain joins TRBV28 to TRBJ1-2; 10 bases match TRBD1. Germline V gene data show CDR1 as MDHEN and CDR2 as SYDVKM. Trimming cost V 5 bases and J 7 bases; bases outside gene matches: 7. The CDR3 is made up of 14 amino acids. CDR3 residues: CASSRRTGGFGYTF. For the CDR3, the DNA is TGTGCCAGCAGTCGCCGGACAGGGGGATTTGGCTACACCTTC.

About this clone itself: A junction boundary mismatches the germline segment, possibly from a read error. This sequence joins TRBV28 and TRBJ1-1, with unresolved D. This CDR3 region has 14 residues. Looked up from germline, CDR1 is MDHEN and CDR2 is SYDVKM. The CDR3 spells CASSLPGENTGAFF. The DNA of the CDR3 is TGTGCCAGCAGTTTACCTGGGGAGAACACTGGAGCTTTCTTT.

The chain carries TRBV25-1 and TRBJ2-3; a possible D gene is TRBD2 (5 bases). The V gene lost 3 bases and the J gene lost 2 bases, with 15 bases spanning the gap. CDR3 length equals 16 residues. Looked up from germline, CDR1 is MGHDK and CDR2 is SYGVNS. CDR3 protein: CASSEGRGAITDTQYF. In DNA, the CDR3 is TGTGCCAGCAGTGAGGGCCGGGGTGCTATCACAGATACGCAGTATTTT.

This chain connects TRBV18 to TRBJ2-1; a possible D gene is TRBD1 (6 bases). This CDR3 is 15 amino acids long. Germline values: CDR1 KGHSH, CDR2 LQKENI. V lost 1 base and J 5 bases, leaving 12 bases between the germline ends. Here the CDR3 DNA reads TGTGCCAGCTCACCACGTAATAACAGGGACAATGAGCAGTTCTTC. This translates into CASSPRNNRDNEQFF.

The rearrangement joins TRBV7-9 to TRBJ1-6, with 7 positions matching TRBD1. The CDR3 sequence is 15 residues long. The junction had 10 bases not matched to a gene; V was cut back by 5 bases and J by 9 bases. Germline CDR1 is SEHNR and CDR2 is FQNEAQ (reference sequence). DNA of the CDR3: TGTGCCAGCAGCCTTTCCGGGACAGATACTTCACCCCTCCACTTT. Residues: CASSLSGTDTSPLHF. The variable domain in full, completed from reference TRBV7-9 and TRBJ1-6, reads DTGVSQNPRHKITKRGQNVTFRCDPISEHNRLYWYRQTLGQGPEFLTYFQNEAQLEKSRLLSDRFSAERPKGSFSTLEIQRTEQGDSAMYLCASSLSGTDTSPLHFGNGTRLTVT.

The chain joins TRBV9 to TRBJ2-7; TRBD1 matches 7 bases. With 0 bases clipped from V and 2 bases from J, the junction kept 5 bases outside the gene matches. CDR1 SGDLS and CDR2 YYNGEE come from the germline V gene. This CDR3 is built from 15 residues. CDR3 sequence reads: CASSVGQGSAYEQYF. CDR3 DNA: TGTGCCAGCAGCGTAGGACAGGGTAGCGCCTACGAGCAGTACTTC.

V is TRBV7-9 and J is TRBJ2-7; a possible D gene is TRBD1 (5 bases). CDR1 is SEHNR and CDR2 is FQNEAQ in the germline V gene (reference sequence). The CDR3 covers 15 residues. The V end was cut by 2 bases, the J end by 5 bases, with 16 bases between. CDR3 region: CASSLSRAAVDEQYF. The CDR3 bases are TGTGCCAGCAGCTTATCCAGGGCCGCCGTAGACGAGCAGTACTTC.

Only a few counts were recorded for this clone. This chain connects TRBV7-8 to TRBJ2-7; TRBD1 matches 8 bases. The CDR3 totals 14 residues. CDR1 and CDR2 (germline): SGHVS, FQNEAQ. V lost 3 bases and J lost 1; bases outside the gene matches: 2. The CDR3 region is CASSLGQESYEQYF. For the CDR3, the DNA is TGTGCCAGCAGCTTGGGACAGGAGTCCTACGAGCAGTACTTC.

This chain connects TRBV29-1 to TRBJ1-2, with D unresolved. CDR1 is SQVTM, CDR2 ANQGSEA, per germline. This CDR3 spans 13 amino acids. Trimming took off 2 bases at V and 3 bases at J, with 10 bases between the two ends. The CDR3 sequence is CSVELGSDYGYTF. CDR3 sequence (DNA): TGCAGCGTTGAACTCGGGAGTGACTATGGCTACACCTTC.

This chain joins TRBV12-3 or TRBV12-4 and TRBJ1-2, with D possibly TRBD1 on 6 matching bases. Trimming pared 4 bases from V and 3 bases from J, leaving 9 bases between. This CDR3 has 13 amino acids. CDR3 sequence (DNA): TGTGCCAGCAGTTCACGACAGGACTATGGCTACACCTTC. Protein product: CASSSRQDYGYTF.

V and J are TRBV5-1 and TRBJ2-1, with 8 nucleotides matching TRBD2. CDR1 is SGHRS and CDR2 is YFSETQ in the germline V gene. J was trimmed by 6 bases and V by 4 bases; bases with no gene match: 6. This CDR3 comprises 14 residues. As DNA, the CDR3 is TGCGCCAGCAGCACAACCGGGACTAGCAATGAGCAGTTCTTC. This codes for CASSTTGTSNEQFF. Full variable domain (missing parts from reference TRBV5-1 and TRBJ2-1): KAGVTQTPRYLIKTRGQQVTLSCSPISGHRSVSWYQQTPGQGLQFLFEYFSETQRNKGNFPGRFSGRQFSNSRSEMNVSTLELGDSALYLCASSTTGTSNEQFFGPGTRLTVL.

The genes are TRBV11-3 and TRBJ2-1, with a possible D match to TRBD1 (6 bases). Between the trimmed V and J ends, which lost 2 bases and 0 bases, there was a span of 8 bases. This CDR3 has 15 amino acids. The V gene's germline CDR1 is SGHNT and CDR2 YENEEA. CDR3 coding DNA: TGTGCCAGCAGCTTAACAGGGAGCTCCTACAATGAGCAGTTCTTC. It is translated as CASSLTGSSYNEQFF.

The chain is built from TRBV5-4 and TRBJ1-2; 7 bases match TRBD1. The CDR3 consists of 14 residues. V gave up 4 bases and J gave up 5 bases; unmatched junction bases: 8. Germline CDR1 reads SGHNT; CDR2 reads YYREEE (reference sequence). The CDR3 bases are TGTGCCAGCAGCCCGACAGGGCTAGGGTATGGCTACACCTTC. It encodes CASSPTGLGYGYTF.

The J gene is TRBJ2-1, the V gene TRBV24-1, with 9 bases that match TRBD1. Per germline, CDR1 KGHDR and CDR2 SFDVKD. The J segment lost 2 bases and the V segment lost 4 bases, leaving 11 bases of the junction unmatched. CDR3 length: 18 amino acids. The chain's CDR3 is CATSDSGWGQGAYNEQFF. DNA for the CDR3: TGTGCCACCAGTGACAGCGGGTGGGGACAGGGCGCCTACAATGAGCAGTTCTTC.